This T cell receptor beta chain comes out of a study of OX40 agonist ivuxolimab in advanced cancers. Findings and caveats of the study: Fewer expanded clones were found on average in CD4+ than in CD8+ T cells.

After removal of 4 bases from V and 4 bases from J, the junction contained 11 bases not matched to a gene. Germline assignment: CDR1 SGHRS and CDR2 YFSETQ. This CDR3 has 16 amino acids. This clone has just one count. Its matching antigen is unknown. Method: immunoSEQ multiplex PCR; TCRdb's copy keeps in-frame clones and lacks some. This table has more than 65,000 clones, about 91% appearing once. The receptor's source is an adult with an advanced solid tumor such as melanoma, head and neck, liver or kidney cancer. The starting material was CD4+ or CD8+ T cells sorted from blood, obtained in a trial of the OX40 agonist ivuxolimab. The chain joins TRBV5-1 to TRBJ2-3; 8 nucleotides agree with TRBD2. CDR3 amino acids: CASSQGSGGGSDTQYF. The DNA of the CDR3 is TGCGCCAGCAGCCAAGGAAGCGGGGGAGGATCAGATACGCAGTATTTT.